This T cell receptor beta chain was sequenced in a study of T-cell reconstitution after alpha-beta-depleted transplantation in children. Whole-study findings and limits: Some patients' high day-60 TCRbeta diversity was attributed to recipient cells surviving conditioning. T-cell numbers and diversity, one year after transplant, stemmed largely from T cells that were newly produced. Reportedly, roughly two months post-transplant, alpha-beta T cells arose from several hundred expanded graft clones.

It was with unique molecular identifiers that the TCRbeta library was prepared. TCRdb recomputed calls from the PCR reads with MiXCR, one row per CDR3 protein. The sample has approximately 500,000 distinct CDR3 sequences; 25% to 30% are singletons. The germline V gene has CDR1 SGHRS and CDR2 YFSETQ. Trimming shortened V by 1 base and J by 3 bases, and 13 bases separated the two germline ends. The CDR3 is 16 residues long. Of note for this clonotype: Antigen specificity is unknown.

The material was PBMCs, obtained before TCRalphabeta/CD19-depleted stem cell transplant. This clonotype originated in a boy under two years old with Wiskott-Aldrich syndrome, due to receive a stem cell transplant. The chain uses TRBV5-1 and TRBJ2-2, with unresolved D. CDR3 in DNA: TGCGCCAGCAGCTTGCCCAAGGCTCTGTACACCGGGGAGCTGTTTTTT. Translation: CASSLPKALYTGELFF.